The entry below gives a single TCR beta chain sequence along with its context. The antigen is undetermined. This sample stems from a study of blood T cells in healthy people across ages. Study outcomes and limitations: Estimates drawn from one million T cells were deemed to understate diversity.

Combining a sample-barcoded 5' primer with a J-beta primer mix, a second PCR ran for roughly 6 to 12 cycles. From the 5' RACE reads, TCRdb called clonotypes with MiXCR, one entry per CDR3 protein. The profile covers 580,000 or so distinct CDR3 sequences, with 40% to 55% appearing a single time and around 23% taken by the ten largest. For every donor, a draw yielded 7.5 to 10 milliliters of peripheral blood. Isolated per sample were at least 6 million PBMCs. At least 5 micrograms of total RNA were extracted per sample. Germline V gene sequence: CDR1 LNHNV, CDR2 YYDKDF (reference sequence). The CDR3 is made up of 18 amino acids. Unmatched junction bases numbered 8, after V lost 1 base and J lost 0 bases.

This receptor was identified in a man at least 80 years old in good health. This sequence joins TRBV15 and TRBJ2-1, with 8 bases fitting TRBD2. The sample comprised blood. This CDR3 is CATSRVGIGTSSYNEQFF. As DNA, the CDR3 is TGTGCCACCAGCAGAGTAGGCATTGGGACTAGCTCCTACAATGAGCAGTTCTTC.